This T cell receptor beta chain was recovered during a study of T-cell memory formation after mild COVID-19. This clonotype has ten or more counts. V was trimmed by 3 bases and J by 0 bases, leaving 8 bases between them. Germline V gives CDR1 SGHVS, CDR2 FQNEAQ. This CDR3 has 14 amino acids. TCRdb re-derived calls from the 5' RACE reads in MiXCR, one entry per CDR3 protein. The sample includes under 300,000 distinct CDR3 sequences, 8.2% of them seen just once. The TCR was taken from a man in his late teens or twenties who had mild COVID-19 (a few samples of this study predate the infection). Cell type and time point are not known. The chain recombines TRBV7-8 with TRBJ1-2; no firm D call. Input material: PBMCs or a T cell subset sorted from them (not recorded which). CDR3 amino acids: CASSLAEANYGYTF. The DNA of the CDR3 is TGTGCCAGCAGCTTGGCAGAAGCTAACTATGGCTACACCTTC.